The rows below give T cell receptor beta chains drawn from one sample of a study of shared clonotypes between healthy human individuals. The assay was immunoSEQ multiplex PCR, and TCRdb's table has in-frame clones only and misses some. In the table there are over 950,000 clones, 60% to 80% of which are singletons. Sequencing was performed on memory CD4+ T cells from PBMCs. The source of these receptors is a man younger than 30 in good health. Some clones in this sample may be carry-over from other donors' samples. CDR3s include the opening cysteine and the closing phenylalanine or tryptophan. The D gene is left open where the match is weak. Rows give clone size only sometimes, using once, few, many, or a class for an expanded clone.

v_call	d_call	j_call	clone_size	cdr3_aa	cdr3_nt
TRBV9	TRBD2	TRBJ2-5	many	CASSGTSWETQYF	TGTGCCAGCAGCGGGACTAGCTGGGAGACCCAGTACTTC
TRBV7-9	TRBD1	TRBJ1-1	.	CASSQMRQGGTEAFF	TGTGCCAGCAGCCAGATGAGACAGGGCGGCACTGAAGCTTTCTTT
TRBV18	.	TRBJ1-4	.	CASSPAGEKLFF	TGTGCCAGCTCACCGGCGGGCGAAAAACTGTTTTTT
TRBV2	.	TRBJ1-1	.	CASSEVGFPNTEAFF	TGTGCCAGCAGTGAAGTTGGGTTCCCGAACACTGAAGCTTTCTTT
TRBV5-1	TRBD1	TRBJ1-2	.	CASSLGTGMSYTF	TGCGCCAGCAGCCTCGGGACAGGCATGTCCTACACCTTC
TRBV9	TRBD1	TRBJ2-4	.	CASSAPEGDSVIQYF	TGTGCCAGCAGCGCCCCCGAGGGGGACAGTGTTATTCAGTACTTC
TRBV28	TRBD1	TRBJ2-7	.	CASSLPGQGHEQYF	TGTGCCAGCAGTCTCCCGGGACAGGGCCACGAGCAGTACTTC
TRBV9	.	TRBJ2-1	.	CASSVEGKDYFSNEQFF	TGTGCCAGCAGCGTAGAGGGTAAGGACTACTTCTCCAATGAGCAGTTCTTC
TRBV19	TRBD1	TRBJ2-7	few	CASSMGTGGYEQYF	TGTGCCAGTAGTATGGGGACAGGGGGCTACGAGCAGTACTTC
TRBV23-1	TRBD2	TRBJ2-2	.	CASSQSTSGRLTGELFF	TGCGCCAGCAGTCAATCGACTAGCGGGAGACTGACCGGGGAGCTGTTTTTT
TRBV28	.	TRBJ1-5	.	CAVAGGGPVEPQHF	TGTGCCGTCGCCGGGGGGGGGCCGGTTGAGCCCCAGCATTTT
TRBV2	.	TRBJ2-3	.	CASSVRGDTQYF	TGTGCCAGCAGTGTGCGGGGAGATACGCAGTATTTT
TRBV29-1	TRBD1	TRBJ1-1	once	CSVDRGRRAFF	TGCAGCGTCGACAGGGGGCGGCGAGCTTTCTTT
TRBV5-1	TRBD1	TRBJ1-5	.	CASSTTGEVGQPQHF	TGCGCCAGCAGCACCACAGGGGAGGTCGGTCAGCCCCAGCATTTT
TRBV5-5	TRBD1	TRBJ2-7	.	CASSLGQGSGHEQYF	TGTGCCAGCAGCTTGGGACAGGGGTCGGGACACGAGCAGTACTTC
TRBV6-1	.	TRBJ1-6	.	CASSDPRGGARSPLHF	TGTGCCAGCAGTGACCCCCGTGGTGGGGCGAGGTCACCCCTCCACTTT
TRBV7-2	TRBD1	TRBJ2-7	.	CASSFLTGYEQYF	TGTGCCAGCAGCTTTTTGACAGGGTACGAGCAGTACTTC
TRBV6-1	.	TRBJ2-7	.	CASSERPIHEQYF	TGTGCCAGCAGTGAGCGCCCTATACACGAGCAGTACTTC
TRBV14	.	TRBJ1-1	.	CASSFNLGNTEAFF	TGTGCCAGCAGCTTTAATTTGGGGAACACTGAAGCTTTCTTT
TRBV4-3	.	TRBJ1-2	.	CASSQEQANYGYTF	TGCGCCAGCAGCCAAGAGCAAGCTAACTATGGCTACACCTTC
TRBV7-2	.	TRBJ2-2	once	CASSWMGATGELFF	TGTGCCAGCAGCTGGATGGGAGCGACCGGGGAGCTGTTTTTT
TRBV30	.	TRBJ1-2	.	CAWSVSGSGYTF	TGTGCCTGGAGTGTAAGCGGCTCTGGCTACACCTTC
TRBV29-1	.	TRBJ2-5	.	CSANGGARETQYF	TGCAGCGCAAATGGGGGGGCGCGGGAGACCCAGTACTTC
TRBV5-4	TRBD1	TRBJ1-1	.	CASNQQGLRNTEAFF	TGTGCCAGCAACCAACAGGGGCTCAGGAACACTGAAGCTTTCTTT
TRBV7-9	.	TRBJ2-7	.	CASSRGGSSYEQYF	TGTGCCAGCAGCCGTGGGGGGAGCTCCTACGAGCAGTACTTC
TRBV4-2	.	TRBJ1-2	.	CASSQAETANYGYTF	TGTGCCAGCAGCCAAGCAGAGACAGCTAACTATGGCTACACCTTC
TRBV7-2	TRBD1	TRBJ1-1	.	CASSADRGPYTEAFF	TGTGCCAGCAGCGCCGACAGGGGGCCGTACACTGAAGCTTTCTTT
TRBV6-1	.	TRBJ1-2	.	CASSEYWSSKGYTF	TGTGCCAGCAGTGAATACTGGAGTAGTAAAGGCTACACCTTC
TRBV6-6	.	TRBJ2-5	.	CASSYLTPRGTQYF	TGTGCCAGCAGTTACCTTACACCCCGAGGGACCCAGTACTTC
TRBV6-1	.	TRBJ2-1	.	CASSQRLEAVNEQFF	TGTGCCAGCAGTCAACGTCTAGAAGCGGTGAATGAGCAGTTCTTC
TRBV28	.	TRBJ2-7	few	CASRPARSAYEQYF	TGTGCCAGCAGACCCGCACGATCAGCCTACGAGCAGTACTTC
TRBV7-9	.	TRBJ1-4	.	CASRPTGSPNEKLFF	TGTGCCAGCAGGCCCACAGGTTCCCCAAATGAAAAACTGTTTTTT
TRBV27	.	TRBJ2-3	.	CASSPIFRTDTQYF	TGTGCCAGCAGTCCAATTTTCCGCACAGATACGCAGTATTTT
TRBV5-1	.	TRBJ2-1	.	CASKGVSEQFF	TGCGCCAGCAAGGGGGTCAGTGAGCAGTTCTTC
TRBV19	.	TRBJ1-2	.	CASRLRKLLPYGYTF	TGTGCCAGTAGGCTAAGGAAATTACTACCTTATGGCTACACCTTC
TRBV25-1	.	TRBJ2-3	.	CASSRSGPDTQYF	TGTGCCAGCAGTCGATCAGGGCCAGATACGCAGTATTTT
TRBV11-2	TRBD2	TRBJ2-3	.	CASSLGTGTRSLDTQYF	TGTGCCAGCAGCTTAGGAACCGGGACTAGAAGTTTAGATACGCAGTATTTT
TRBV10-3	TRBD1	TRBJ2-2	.	CAIRPGSGGNTGELFF	TGTGCCATCAGACCCGGGTCAGGGGGGAACACCGGGGAGCTGTTTTTT
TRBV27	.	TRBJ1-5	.	CASSSPGVNQPQHF	TGTGCCAGCAGTTCACCAGGGGTCAATCAGCCCCAGCATTTT
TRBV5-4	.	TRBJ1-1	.	CASSSRQATGNTEAFF	TGTGCCAGCAGCAGCCGACAGGCAACGGGAAACACTGAAGCTTTCTTT
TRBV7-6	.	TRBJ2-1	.	CASTGGPISYNEQFF	TGTGCCAGCACCGGGGGGCCGATATCCTACAATGAGCAGTTCTTC